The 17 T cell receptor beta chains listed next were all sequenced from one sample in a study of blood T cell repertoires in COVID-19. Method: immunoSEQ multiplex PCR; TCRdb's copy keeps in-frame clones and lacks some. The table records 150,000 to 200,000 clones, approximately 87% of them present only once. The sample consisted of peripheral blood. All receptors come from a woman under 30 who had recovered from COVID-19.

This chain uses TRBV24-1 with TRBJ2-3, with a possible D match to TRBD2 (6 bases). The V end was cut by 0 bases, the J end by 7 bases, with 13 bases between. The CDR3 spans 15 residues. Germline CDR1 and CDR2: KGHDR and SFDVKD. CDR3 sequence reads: CATSDLSGGDNTQYF. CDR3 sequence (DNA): TGTGCCACCAGTGATTTGAGTGGCGGGGATAATACGCAGTATTTT.

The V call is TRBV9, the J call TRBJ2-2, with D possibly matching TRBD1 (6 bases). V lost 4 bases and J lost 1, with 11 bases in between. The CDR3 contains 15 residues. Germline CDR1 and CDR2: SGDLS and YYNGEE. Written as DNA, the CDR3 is TGTGCCAGCAGCTCAAGGACAGAGAACACCGGGGAGCTGTTTTTT. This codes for CASSSRTENTGELFF.

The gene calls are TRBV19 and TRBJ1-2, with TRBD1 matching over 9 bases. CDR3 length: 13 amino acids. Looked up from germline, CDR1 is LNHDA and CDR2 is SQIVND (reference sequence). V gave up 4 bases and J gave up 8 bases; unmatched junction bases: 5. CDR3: CASSTDRGFGYTF. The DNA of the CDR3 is TGTGCCAGTAGTACAGACAGGGGGTTCGGCTACACCTTC. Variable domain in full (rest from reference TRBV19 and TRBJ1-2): DGGITQSPKYLFRKEGQNVTLSCEQNLNHDAMYWYRQDPGQGLRLIYYSQIVNDFQKGDIAEGYSVSREKKESFPLTVTSAQKNPTAFYLCASSTDRGFGYTFGSGTRLTVV.

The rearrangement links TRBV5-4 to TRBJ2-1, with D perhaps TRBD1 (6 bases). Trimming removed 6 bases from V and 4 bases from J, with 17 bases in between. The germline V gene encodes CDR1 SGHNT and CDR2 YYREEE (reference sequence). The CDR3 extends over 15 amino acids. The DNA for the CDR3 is TGTGCCAGCAATCTAGGGCAGGGGATATACAATGAGCAGTTCTTC. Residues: CASNLGQGIYNEQFF.

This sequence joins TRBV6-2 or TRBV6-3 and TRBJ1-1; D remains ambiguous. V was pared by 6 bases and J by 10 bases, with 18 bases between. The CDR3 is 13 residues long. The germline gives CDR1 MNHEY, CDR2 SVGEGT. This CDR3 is CASSPGVSGRAFF. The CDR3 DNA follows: TGTGCCAGCAGCCCCGGGGTCTCTGGCCGAGCTTTCTTT.

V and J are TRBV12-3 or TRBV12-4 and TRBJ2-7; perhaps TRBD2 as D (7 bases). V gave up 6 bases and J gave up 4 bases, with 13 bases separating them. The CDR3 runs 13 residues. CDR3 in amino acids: CASSHGGRYEQYF. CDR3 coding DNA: TGTGCCAGCAGCCACGGGGGGCGGTACGAGCAGTACTTC.

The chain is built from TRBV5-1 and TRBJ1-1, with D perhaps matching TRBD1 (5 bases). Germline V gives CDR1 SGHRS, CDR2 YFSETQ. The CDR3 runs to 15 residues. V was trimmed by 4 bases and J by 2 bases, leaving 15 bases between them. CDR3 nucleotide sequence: TGCGCCAGCAGCAACTTGGCGGGGGGAAACACTGAAGCTTTCTTT. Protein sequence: CASSNLAGGNTEAFF.

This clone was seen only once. Here the CDR3 reads CASSSKDFTEAFF. The CDR3 DNA reads as TGTGCCAGCAGTTCTAAAGATTTCACTGAAGCTTTCTTT. This chain connects TRBV12-3 or TRBV12-4 to TRBJ1-1; D not certain. Between the trimmed V and J ends, which lost 4 bases and 4 bases, there was a span of 10 bases. This CDR3 is built from 13 residues.

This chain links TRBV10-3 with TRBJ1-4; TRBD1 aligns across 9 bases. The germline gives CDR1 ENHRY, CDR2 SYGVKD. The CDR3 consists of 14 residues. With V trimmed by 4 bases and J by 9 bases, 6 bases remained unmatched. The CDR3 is CAISGDRDLKKLFF. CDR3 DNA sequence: TGTGCCATCAGTGGGGACAGGGATTTGAAAAAACTGTTTTTT.

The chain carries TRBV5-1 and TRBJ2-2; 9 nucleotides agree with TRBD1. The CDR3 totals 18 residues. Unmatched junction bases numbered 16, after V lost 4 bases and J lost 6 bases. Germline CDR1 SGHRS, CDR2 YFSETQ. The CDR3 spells CASSHQPRDREVSGELFF. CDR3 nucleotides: TGCGCCAGCAGCCACCAGCCCCGGGACAGGGAGGTCTCCGGGGAGCTGTTTTTT.

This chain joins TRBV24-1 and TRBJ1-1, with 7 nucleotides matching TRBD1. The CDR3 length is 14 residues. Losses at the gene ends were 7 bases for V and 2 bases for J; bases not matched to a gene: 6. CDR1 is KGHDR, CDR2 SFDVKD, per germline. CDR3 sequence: CATRAGGLNTEAFF. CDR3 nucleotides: TGTGCCACCAGGGCAGGGGGGTTAAACACTGAAGCTTTCTTT.

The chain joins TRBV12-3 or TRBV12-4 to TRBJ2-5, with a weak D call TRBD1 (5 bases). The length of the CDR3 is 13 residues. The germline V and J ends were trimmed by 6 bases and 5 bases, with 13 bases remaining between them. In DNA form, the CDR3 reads TGTGCCAGCAGCCCAGGGTCTTGGGAGACCCAGTACTTC. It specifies CASSPGSWETQYF.

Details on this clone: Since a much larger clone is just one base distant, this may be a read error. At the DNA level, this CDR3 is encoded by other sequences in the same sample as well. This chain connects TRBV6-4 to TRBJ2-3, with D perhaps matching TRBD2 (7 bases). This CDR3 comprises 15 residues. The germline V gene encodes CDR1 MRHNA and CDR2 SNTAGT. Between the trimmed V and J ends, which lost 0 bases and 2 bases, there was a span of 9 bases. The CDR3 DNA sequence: TGTGCCAGCAGTGACTCGGGGGGGGCCACAGATACGCAGTATTTT. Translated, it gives CASSDSGGATDTQYF.

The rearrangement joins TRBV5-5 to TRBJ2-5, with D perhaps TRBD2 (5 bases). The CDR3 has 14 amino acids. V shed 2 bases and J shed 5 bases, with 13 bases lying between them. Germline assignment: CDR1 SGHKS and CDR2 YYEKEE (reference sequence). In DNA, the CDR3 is TGTGCCAGCAGCTTATTCGGGAATGTGGAGACCCAGTACTTC. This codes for CASSLFGNVETQYF.

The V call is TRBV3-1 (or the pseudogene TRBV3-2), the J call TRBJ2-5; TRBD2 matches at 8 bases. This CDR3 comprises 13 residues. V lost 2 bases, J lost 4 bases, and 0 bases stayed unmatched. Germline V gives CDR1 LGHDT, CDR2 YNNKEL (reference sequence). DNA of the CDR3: TGTGCCAGCAGCCAACTAGCGGGAGAGACCCAGTACTTC. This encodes CASSQLAGETQYF.

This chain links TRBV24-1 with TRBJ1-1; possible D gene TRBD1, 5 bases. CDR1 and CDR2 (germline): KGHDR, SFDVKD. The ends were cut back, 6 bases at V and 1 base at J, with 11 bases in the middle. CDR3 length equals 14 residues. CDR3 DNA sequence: TGTGCCACCAGTACAGGACGGCAGAACACTGAAGCTTTCTTT. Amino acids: CATSTGRQNTEAFF.

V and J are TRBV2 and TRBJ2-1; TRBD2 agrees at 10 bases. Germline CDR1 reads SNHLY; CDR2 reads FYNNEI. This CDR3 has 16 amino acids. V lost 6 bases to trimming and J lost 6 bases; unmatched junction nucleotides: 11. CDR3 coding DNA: TGTGCCAGCAGAACTTTAGCGGGAGGCCCTATCAATGAGCAGTTCTTC. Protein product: CASRTLAGGPINEQFF.